This T cell receptor beta chain was captured by sequencing in a study of blood T cell repertoires in COVID-19. Seattle cases were enrolled at active infection and followed longitudinally. Assay: immunoSEQ multiplex PCR; the TCRdb copy retains only in-frame clones and omits some. The top ten clones hold approximately 12% of a sample with about 270,000 clones, roughly nine tenths of them seen once. The CDR3 is 15 residues long. Germline CDR1 is SGHNT and CDR2 is YENEEA. V lost 3 bases and J 3 bases, leaving 11 bases between the germline ends. The chain couples TRBV11-3 to TRBJ2-2, with a tentative D call TRBD2 (6 bases). Sequencing was carried out using peripheral blood. The receptor was derived from a woman younger than 45 with COVID-19, enrolled during active disease. Here the CDR3 reads CASSLLRGDTGELFF. DNA for the CDR3: TGTGCCAGCAGCTTGTTGCGGGGAGACACCGGGGAGCTGTTTTTT.